This is a list of T cell receptor beta chains from one sample in a study of metastatic and nonmetastatic thyroid tumors. TCRdb called clones again from the PCR reads with MiXCR. Found here are about 93,000 clones, roughly an eighth of them singletons; the top ten hold around 11%. Material for sequencing was blood. The receptors stem from a female donor with papillary thyroid cancer or a benign thyroid nodule (not recorded which). Some clones in this sample may be carry-over from other donors' samples. CDR3s include the opening cysteine and the closing phenylalanine or tryptophan. A D gene is named only where the DNA matches it firmly. Clone size is given for some rows only: seen once, a few or many times, or a class if the clone is expanded.

v_call	clone_size	j_call	d_call	cdr3_nt	cdr3_aa
TRBV20-1	NA	TRBJ2-7	NA	TGCAGTGCTAGAGATCCTTGGTTTGGGAGCTGGAGGACCCACGAGCAGTACTTC	CSARDPWFGSWRTHEQYF
TRBV7-8	many	TRBJ2-7	NA	TGTGCCAGCAGCTTAGCTCCGGGTCTCACCTACGAGCAGTACTTC	CASSLAPGLTYEQYF
TRBV5-4	few	TRBJ2-7	TRBD2	TGTGCCAGCAGCTTGGATAGCGGGAGGTCCTACGAGCAGTACTTC	CASSLDSGRSYEQYF
TRBV10-1	many	TRBJ2-3	NA	TGCGCCAGCCGAGTTTCTAGCACAGATACGCAGTATTTT	CASRVSSTDTQYF
TRBV27	many	TRBJ2-2	NA	TGTGCCAGCAGTTTCTCCGGGGGGGAGCTGTTTTTT	CASSFSGGELFF
TRBV20-1	many	TRBJ2-3	NA	TGCAGTGCTGAACCGCTCGTCAGAGGGAGCGGAACAGATACGCAGTATTTT	CSAEPLVRGSGTDTQYF
TRBV20-1	NA	TRBJ1-1	NA	TGCAGTGCTAGCCCCGGGGTCATGAACACTGAAGCTTTCTTT	CSASPGVMNTEAFF
TRBV2	many	TRBJ2-1	NA	TGTGCCAGCACAGTCAGTTCTTACAATGAGCAGTTCTTC	CASTVSSYNEQFF
TRBV5-1	many	TRBJ2-5	NA	TGCGCCAGCAGCTTGGCTCCGAGTGGTGGTGGGGAGACCCAGTACTTC	CASSLAPSGGGETQYF
TRBV19	many	TRBJ2-2	NA	TGTGCCAGTAGTATAGTTCTGGGTTCCGGGGAGCTGTTTTTT	CASSIVLGSGELFF
TRBV9	many	TRBJ2-5	TRBD1	TGTGCCAGCAGCAGACAGGGGGGGCCCCAAGAGACCCAGTACTTC	CASSRQGGPQETQYF
TRBV30	many	TRBJ1-6	NA	TGTGCCTGGAGTCCCAGGGTGGGGAATTCACCCCTCCACTTT	CAWSPRVGNSPLHF
TRBV7-9	many	TRBJ2-7	TRBD1	TGTGCCAGCAGCTATGGGTGGGACAGCTACGAGCAGTACTTC	CASSYGWDSYEQYF
TRBV10-1	many	TRBJ1-2	NA	TGCGCCAGCAGTGAGGCACGAATAGACTATGGCTACACCTTC	CASSEARIDYGYTF
TRBV10-3	many	TRBJ1-5	NA	TGTGCCATCAGTGAGTCCATGAAGCGGCCCCAGCATTTT	CAISESMKRPQHF
TRBV20-1	many	TRBJ2-3	TRBD1	TGCAGTGCTAAAGACCGGGACAGGGGCTTCACAGATACGCAGTATTTT	CSAKDRDRGFTDTQYF
TRBV11-1	NA	TRBJ2-3	TRBD2	TGTGCCAGCAGCTACCGACTAGCGGGGGTGGAAGATACGCAGTATTTT	CASSYRLAGVEDTQYF
TRBV15	many	TRBJ2-5	NA	TGTGCCACCAGCAGAGAAGGACACGGGGAGACCCAGTACTTC	CATSREGHGETQYF
TRBV5-1	many	TRBJ2-7	NA	TGCGCCAGCAGCTTGGCCACAGTCTCCTACGAGCAGTACTTC	CASSLATVSYEQYF
TRBV5-4	many	TRBJ2-7	TRBD2	TGTGCCAGCAGCTTGCTGGCGGGAGGGATACACGAGCAGTACTTC	CASSLLAGGIHEQYF
TRBV28	NA	TRBJ1-2	NA	TGTGCCAGTTTGACAGAATTTTATGGCTACACCTTC	CASLTEFYGYTF